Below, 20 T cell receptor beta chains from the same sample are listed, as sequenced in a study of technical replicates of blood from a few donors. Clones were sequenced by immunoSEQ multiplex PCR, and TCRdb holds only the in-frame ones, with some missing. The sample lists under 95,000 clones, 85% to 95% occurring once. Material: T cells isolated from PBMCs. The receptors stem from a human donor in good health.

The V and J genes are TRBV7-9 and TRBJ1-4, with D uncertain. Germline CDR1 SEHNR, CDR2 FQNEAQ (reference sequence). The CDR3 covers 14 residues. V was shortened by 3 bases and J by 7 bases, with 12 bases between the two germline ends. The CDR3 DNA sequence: TGTGCCAGCAGCTTCCCCACGGTCGGTGAAAAACTGTTTTTT. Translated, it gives CASSFPTVGEKLFF.

CDR3 region: CASSSLLLAGVMDTQYF. CDR3 sequence (DNA): TGCGCCAGCAGCTCCCTCCTACTAGCGGGGGTGATGGATACGCAGTATTTT. V is TRBV5-1 and J is TRBJ2-3; 11 nucleotides agree with TRBD2. CDR1 and CDR2 from the germline V gene are SGHRS and YFSETQ. Unmatched junction bases numbered 12, after V lost 3 bases and J lost 6 bases. The CDR3 runs to 17 residues. The complete variable domain, with remaining parts taken from reference TRBV5-1 and TRBJ2-3, reads KAGVTQTPRYLIKTRGQQVTLSCSPISGHRSVSWYQQTPGQGLQFLFEYFSETQRNKGNFPGRFSGRQFSNSRSEMNVSTLELGDSALYLCASSSLLLAGVMDTQYFGPGTRLTVL.

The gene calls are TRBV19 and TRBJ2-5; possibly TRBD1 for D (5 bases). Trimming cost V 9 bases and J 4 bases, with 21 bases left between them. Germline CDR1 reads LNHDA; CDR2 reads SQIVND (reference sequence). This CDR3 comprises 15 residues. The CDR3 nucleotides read TGTGCCAGCTCCCTCTACCTGCAGGGTCCAGAGACCCAGTACTTC. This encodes CASSLYLQGPETQYF. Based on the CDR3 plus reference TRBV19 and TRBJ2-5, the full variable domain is DGGITQSPKYLFRKEGQNVTLSCEQNLNHDAMYWYRQDPGQGLRLIYYSQIVNDFQKGDIAEGYSVSREKKESFPLTVTSAQKNPTAFYLCASSLYLQGPETQYFGPGTRLLVL.

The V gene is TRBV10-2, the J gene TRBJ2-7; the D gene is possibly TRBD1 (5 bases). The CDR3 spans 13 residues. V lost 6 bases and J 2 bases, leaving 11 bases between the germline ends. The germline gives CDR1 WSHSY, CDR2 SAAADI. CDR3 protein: CASRLDSTYEQYF. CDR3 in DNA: TGCGCCAGCAGACTCGACAGCACCTACGAGCAGTACTTC.

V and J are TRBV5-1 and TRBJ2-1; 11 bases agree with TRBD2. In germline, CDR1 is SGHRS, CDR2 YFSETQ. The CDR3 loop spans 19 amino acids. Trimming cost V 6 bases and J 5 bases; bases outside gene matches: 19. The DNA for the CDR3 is TGCGCCAGCAACCCTCAGGGGACATTGCCGGGACTAGCGGACAATGAGCAGTTCTTC. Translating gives CASNPQGTLPGLADNEQFF. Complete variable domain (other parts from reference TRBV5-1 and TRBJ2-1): KAGVTQTPRYLIKTRGQQVTLSCSPISGHRSVSWYQQTPGQGLQFLFEYFSETQRNKGNFPGRFSGRQFSNSRSEMNVSTLELGDSALYLCASNPQGTLPGLADNEQFFGPGTRLTVL.

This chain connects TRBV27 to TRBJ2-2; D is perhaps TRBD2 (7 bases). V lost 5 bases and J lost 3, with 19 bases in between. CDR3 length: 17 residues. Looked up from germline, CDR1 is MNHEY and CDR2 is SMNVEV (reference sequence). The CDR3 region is CASSPSWGGLDTGELFF. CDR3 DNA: TGTGCCAGCAGTCCATCATGGGGGGGCTTAGACACCGGGGAGCTGTTTTTT.

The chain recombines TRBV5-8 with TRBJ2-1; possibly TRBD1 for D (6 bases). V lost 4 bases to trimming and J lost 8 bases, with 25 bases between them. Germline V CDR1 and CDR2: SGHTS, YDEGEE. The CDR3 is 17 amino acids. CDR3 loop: CASSVIITGPRDDEQFF. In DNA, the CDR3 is TGTGCCAGCAGCGTCATTATTACAGGGCCCCGGGATGATGAGCAGTTCTTC.

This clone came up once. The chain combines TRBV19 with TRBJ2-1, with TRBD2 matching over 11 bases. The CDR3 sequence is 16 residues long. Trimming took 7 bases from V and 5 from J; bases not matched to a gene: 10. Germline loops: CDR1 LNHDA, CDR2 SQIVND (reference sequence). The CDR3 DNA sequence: TGTGCCAGTAAGAGACGAGGGACTAGCGGAAACAATGAGCAGTTCTTC. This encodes CASKRRGTSGNNEQFF.

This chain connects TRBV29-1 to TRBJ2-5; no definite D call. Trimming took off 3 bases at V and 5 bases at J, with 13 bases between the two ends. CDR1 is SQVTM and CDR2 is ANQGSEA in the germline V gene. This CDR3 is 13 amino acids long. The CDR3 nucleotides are TGCAGCGTTGAGAGGAGCCCTGGGGAGACCCAGTACTTC. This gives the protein CSVERSPGETQYF.

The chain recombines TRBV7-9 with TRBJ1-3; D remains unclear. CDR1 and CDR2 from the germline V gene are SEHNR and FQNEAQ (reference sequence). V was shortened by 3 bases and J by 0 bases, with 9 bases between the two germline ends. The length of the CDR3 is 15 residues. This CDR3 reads CASSFGVYSGNTIYF. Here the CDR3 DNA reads TGTGCCAGCAGCTTCGGGGTCTACTCTGGAAACACCATATATTTT. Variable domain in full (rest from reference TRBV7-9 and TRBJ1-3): DTGVSQNPRHKITKRGQNVTFRCDPISEHNRLYWYRQTLGQGPEFLTYFQNEAQLEKSRLLSDRFSAERPKGSFSTLEIQRTEQGDSAMYLCASSFGVYSGNTIYFGEGSWLTVV.

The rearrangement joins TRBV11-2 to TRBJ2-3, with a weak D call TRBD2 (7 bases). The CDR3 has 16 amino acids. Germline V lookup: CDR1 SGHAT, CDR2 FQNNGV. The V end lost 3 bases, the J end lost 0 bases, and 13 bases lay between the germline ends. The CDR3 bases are TGTGCCAGCAGCTTGGGAGGGGGAACTAGCACAGATACGCAGTATTTT. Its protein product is CASSLGGGTSTDTQYF.

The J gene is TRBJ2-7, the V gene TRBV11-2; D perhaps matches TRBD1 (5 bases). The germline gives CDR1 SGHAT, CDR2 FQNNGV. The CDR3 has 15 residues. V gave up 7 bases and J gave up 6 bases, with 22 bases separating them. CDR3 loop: CASTFKGGRAVEQYF. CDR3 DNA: TGTGCCAGCACCTTTAAGGGTGGCAGGGCAGTCGAGCAGTACTTC.

CDR3 in DNA: TGTGCCAGTAGTGGCCGTAGCGGGAGGGCGGACGAGCAGTACTTC. Protein sequence: CASSGRSGRADEQYF. The J gene is TRBJ2-7, the V gene TRBV19; the match to TRBD2 covers 11 bases. Germline CDR1 and CDR2: LNHDA and SQIVND (reference sequence). CDR3 size: 15 residues. The J segment lost 5 bases and the V segment lost 5 bases, leaving 8 bases of the junction unmatched.

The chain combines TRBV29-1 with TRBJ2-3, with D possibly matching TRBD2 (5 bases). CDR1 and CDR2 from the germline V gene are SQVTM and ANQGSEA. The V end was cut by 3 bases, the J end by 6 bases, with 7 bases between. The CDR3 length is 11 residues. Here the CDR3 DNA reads TGCAGCGTTGAGCGGGCCGATACGCAGTATTTT. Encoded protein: CSVERADTQYF.

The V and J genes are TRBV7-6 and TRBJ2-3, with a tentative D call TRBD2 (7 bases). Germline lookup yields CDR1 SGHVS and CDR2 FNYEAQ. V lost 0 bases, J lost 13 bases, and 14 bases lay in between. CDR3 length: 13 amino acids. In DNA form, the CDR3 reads TGTGCCAGCAGCTTAGCGGGGGGGCCCGGGGAGTATTTT. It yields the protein CASSLAGGPGEYF.

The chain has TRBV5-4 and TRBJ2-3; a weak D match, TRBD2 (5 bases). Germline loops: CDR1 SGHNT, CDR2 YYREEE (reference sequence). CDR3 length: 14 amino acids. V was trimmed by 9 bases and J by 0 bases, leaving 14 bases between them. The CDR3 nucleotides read TGTGCCACCTCGGAGGAAACTAGCACAGATACGCAGTATTTT. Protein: CATSEETSTDTQYF. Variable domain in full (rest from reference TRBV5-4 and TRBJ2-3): ETGVTQSPTHLIKTRGQQVTLRCSSQSGHNTVSWYQQALGQGPQFIFQYYREEENGRGNFPPRFSGLQFPNYSSELNVNALELDDSALYLCATSEETSTDTQYFGPGTRLTVL.

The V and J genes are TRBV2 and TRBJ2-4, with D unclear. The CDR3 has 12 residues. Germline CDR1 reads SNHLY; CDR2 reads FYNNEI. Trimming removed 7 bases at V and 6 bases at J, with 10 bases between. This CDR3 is CASTRDPNIQYF. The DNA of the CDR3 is TGTGCCAGCACTAGAGACCCAAACATTCAGTACTTC. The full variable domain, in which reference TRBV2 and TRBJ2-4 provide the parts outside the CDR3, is EPEVTQTPSHQVTQMGQEVILRCVPISNHLYFYWYRQILGQKVEFLVSFYNNEISEKSEIFDDQFSVERPDGSNFTLKIRSTKLEDSAMYFCASTRDPNIQYFGAGTRLSVL.

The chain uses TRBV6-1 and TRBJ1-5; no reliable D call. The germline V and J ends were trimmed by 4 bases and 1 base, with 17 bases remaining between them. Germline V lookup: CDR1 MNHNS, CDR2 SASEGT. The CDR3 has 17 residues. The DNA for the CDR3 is TGTGCCAGCAGTGGAAGGTCGGGGTCCCGGAGCAATCAGCCCCAGCATTTT. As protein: CASSGRSGSRSNQPQHF.

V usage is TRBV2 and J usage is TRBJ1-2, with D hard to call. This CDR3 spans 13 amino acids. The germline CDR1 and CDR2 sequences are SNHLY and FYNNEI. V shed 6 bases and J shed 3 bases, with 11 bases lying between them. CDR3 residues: CASRTGVYYGYTF. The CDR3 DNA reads TGTGCCAGCAGGACCGGGGTTTACTATGGCTACACCTTC. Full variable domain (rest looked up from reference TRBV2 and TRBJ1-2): EPEVTQTPSHQVTQMGQEVILRCVPISNHLYFYWYRQILGQKVEFLVSFYNNEISEKSEIFDDQFSVERPDGSNFTLKIRSTKLEDSAMYFCASRTGVYYGYTFGSGTRLTVV.

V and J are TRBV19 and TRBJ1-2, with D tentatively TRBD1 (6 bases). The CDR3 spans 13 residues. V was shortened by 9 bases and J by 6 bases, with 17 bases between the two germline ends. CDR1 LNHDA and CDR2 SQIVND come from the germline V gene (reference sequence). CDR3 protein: CASKTGLGDGYTF. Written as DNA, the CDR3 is TGTGCCAGCAAGACAGGCCTTGGGGATGGCTACACCTTC.